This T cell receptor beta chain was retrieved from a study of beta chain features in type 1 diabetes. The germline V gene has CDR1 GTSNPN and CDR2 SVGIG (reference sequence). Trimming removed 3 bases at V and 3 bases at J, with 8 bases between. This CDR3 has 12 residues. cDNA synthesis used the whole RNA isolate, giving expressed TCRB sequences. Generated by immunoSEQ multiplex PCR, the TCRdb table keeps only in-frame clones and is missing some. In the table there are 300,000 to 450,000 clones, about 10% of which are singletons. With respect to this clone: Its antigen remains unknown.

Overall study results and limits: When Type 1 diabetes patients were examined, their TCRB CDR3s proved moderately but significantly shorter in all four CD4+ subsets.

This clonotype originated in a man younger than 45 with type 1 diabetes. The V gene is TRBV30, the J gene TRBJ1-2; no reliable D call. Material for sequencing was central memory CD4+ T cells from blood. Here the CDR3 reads CAWRRYDYGYTF. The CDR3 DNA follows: TGTGCCTGGAGGAGGTACGACTATGGCTACACCTTC.